This TCR beta chain appears in the sequencing data of a study of OX40 agonist ivuxolimab in advanced cancers. The ends were cut back, 6 bases at V and 1 base at J, with 16 bases in the middle. Germline CDR1 reads MNHEY; CDR2 reads SMNVEV (reference sequence). This CDR3 is built from 16 residues. Assay used: immunoSEQ multiplex PCR; TCRdb lists only in-frame clones, some missing. This sample carries roughly 71,000 clones, about 91% of them seen once, and the ten largest clones take around 0.53%. Cycle 7 day 1, cycle 4 day 1, and baseline were the timepoints at which blood was sampled. General observations from the study: Both CD4+ and CD8+ T cell populations in blood had undergone clonal expansion by week 6 at 0.1 to 3.0 mg/kg. Normalized T-cell clonal expansion was also low in a subset of nonresponders. People who partly responded at 0.1-3.0 mg/kg had some of the least clonal expansion seen.

In the case of this clone: Its antigen is not identified.

This sequence was found in an adult with an advanced solid tumor such as melanoma, head and neck, liver or kidney cancer. The genes are TRBV27 and TRBJ1-5, with D possibly being TRBD1 (6 bases). Sequences were derived from CD4+ or CD8+ T cells sorted from blood, sampled in a trial of the OX40 agonist ivuxolimab. The CDR3 DNA reads TGTGCCAGCAGGCAACAGGGTCCGTGGAGCAATCAGCCCCAGCATTTT. This codes for CASRQQGPWSNQPQHF.